These T cell receptor beta chains were read from a single sample in a study of T cell responses to AZD1222 COVID-19 vaccine. Assay used: immunoSEQ multiplex PCR; TCRdb lists only in-frame clones, some missing. The repertoire table contains around 140,000 clones. Sample: peripheral blood. The receptors were sampled from an adult in good health. Both conserved end residues are part of each CDR3. A D gene is named only where the DNA matches it firmly.

J gene | V gene | D gene | CDR3 DNA | CDR3 protein
TRBJ1-2 | TRBV11-2 | . | TGTGCCAGCAGCTATTGGACAGAGCGCTATGGCTACACCTTC | CASSYWTERYGYTF
TRBJ1-2 | TRBV11-1 | . | TGTGCCAGCAGCGCCAACAAGGGCTATGGCTACACCTTC | CASSANKGYGYTF
TRBJ2-5 | TRBV29-1 | . | TGCAGCGTTTGGATCAGTGTCGTCAAAGAGACCCAGTACTTC | CSVWISVVKETQYF
TRBJ1-2 | TRBV15 | TRBD1 | TGTGCCACCAGCAGGCGAAATCCGGGACAGGGGGCATGGGGCTACACCTTC | CATSRRNPGQGAWGYTF
TRBJ2-7 | TRBV18 | . | TGTGCCAGCTCACCACCGCGACGGATCTACGAGCAGTACTTC | CASSPPRRIYEQYF
TRBJ1-2 | TRBV2 | . | TGTGCCAGCAGTGACGTCAGCATACCGAGGAGCTATGGCTACACCTTC | CASSDVSIPRSYGYTF
TRBJ1-1 | TRBV19 | TRBD1 | TGTGCCAGTAGTATACCCGACAGGGCAGAAGCTTTCTTT | CASSIPDRAEAFF
TRBJ1-3 | TRBV6-6 | . | TGTGCCAGCAGTCGACAAACGGGAGCATCTGGAAACACCATATATTTT | CASSRQTGASGNTIYF
TRBJ2-1 | TRBV7-3 | . | TGTGCCAGCAGCTTAAGTCAGGGGCCCTACAATGAGCAGTTCTTC | CASSLSQGPYNEQFF
TRBJ2-7 | TRBV4-1 | TRBD2 | TGCGCCAGCAGCCAAGAAAGCGGGGAGTACGAGCAGTACTTC | CASSQESGEYEQYF
TRBJ1-6 | TRBV6-5 | . | TGTGCCAGCAGTTACTCTGTGGGTTCACCCCTCCACTTT | CASSYSVGSPLHF
TRBJ1-6 | TRBV28 | . | TGTGCCAGCAGTTCTCCGAGTCTGGGGTATAATTCACCCCTCCACTTT | CASSSPSLGYNSPLHF
TRBJ2-3 | TRBV11-2 | TRBD2 | TGTGCCAGCAGCTTAGGAGGGACTAGCGGGCCCAAAGGAAAAACGCAGTATTTT | CASSLGGTSGPKGKTQYF
TRBJ2-2 | TRBV6-5 | . | TGTGCCAGCAGCCGGACCCGGACGGAGACCGGGGAGCTGTTTTTT | CASSRTRTETGELFF
TRBJ1-2 | TRBV27 | . | TGTGCCAGCAGTTTACTCCCGATTACAGGGCCTGCTAACTATGGCTACACCTTC | CASSLLPITGPANYGYTF
TRBJ2-5 | TRBV5-8 | TRBD2 | TGTGCCAGCAGCACTAGCGGCCAAGAGACCCAGTACTTC | CASSTSGQETQYF
TRBJ2-7 | TRBV6-1 | . | TGTGCCAGCAGTGACGGCGCAGGGGTTGAGTACGAGCAGTACTTC | CASSDGAGVEYEQYF
TRBJ1-1 | TRBV7-9 | . | TGTGCCAGCAGCAAGTCGGACACTGAAGCTTTCTTT | CASSKSDTEAFF
TRBJ2-2 | TRBV12-5 | . | TGTGCTAGTGGTTCCAAGTCCGGGGAGCTGTTTTTT | CASGSKSGELFF
TRBJ2-3 | TRBV5-1 | TRBD2 | TGCGCCAGCAGCTTGGCAGGGACTAGCGTAGGGGCAGATACGCAGTATTTT | CASSLAGTSVGADTQYF
TRBJ1-2 | TRBV5-6 | . | TGTGCCAGCAGCTGGAAGAAGAGAGTGGGTGGCTACACCTTC | CASSWKKRVGGYTF
TRBJ2-3 | TRBV5-1 | . | TGCGCCAGCAGCTTGGAGGGGACCTCCCGTACGCAGTATTTT | CASSLEGTSRTQYF
TRBJ1-1 | TRBV19 | . | TGTGCCAGTAGTAACAGGGTCCACACTGAAGCTTTCTTT | CASSNRVHTEAFF
TRBJ2-4 | TRBV28 | . | TGTGCCAGCAGTTCCCGACCCCTAGCCAAAAACATTCAGTACTTC | CASSSRPLAKNIQYF
TRBJ1-2 | TRBV2 | . | TGTGCCAGCCGATTGGGACAAAACTATGGCTACACCTTC | CASRLGQNYGYTF
TRBJ2-7 | TRBV6-5 | . | TGTGCCAGCAGTTACTCGAATTTCTACGAGCAGTACTTC | CASSYSNFYEQYF
TRBJ1-4 | TRBV9 | . | TGTGCCAGCAGCGTAGCGGGACGTCTCCCTAGTTGGGGTGAAAAACTGTTTTTT | CASSVAGRLPSWGEKLFF
TRBJ1-4 | TRBV2 | TRBD1 | TGTGCCAGCAGAGAGACAGGGGTCCTTAATGAAAAACTGTTTTTT | CASRETGVLNEKLFF
TRBJ2-3 | TRBV14 | . | TGTGCCAGCTCGGACAGAGCGGCCTTCACAGATACGCAGTATTTT | CASSDRAAFTDTQYF
TRBJ1-5 | TRBV28 | TRBD1 | TGTGCCAGCAGTATAATCGACAGGGATAATCAGCCCCAGCATTTT | CASSIIDRDNQPQHF
TRBJ2-3 | TRBV5-1 | TRBD2 | TGCGCCAGCAGCCCTGGACTAGCGGGGGGGAGCACAGATACGCAGTATTTT | CASSPGLAGGSTDTQYF
TRBJ1-4 | TRBV5-1 | TRBD1 | TGCGCCAGCAGCTTGGATCCGCGACAGGGGGTTGAAAAACTGTTTTTT | CASSLDPRQGVEKLFF
TRBJ2-1 | TRBV7-2 | TRBD2 | TGTGCCAGCAGCTCAGAACTAGCGGGGGGATATAATGAGCAGTTCTTC | CASSSELAGGYNEQFF
TRBJ1-5 | TRBV29-1 | TRBD1 | TGCAGTACACGGACAGGGCTCAATCAGCCCCAGCATTTT | CSTRTGLNQPQHF
TRBJ2-1 | TRBV11-2 | TRBD1 | TGTGCCAGCAGCAAAAACCGGGACAGGGGGCAGCAGTTCTTC | CASSKNRDRGQQFF
TRBJ2-1 | TRBV9 | TRBD1 | TGTGCCAGCAGCGTTGGGACAGGGGGCTACAATGAGCAGTTCTTC | CASSVGTGGYNEQFF
TRBJ1-2 | TRBV6-1 | TRBD1 | TGTGCCAGCAGTGAGGGACAGGGAGGGTTCTATGGCTACACCTTC | CASSEGQGGFYGYTF
TRBJ1-5 | TRBV6-4 | . | TGTGCCAGCAGTGACTCGAGCCCAGGGGATAGCAATCAGCCCCAGCATTTT | CASSDSSPGDSNQPQHF
TRBJ1-5 | TRBV4-2 | TRBD1 | TGTGCCAGCAGCCTAACCGGGACAGCTAATCAGCCCCAGCATTTT | CASSLTGTANQPQHF
TRBJ2-3 | TRBV5-1 | TRBD2 | TGCGCCAGCAGCTTGGTTGCGGGGGCAGATACGCAGTATTTT | CASSLVAGADTQYF
TRBJ2-5 | TRBV6-5 | . | TGTGCCAGCAGTCTAGGAGGGGGCCCATGGGAGACCCAGTACTTC | CASSLGGGPWETQYF
TRBJ1-6 | TRBV7-6 | . | TGTGCCAGCAGCTTTTCGACGCTGCAGGGTAGATCACCCCTCCACTTT | CASSFSTLQGRSPLHF
TRBJ2-1 | TRBV9 | . | TGTGCCAGCACTGGAGTGGCGGGGGCCATCAATGAGCAGTTCTTC | CASTGVAGAINEQFF
TRBJ2-7 | TRBV2 | TRBD1 | TGTGCCAGCAGTGGGGACAGTTCCTACGAGCAGTACTTC | CASSGDSSYEQYF
TRBJ2-7 | TRBV10-3 | . | TGTGCCATCAGTGCAGGACAGCCCTACGAGCAGTACTTC | CAISAGQPYEQYF
TRBJ2-5 | TRBV5-6 | . | TGTGCCAGCAGCTTGGGGCAGGGTAAGACCCAGTACTTC | CASSLGQGKTQYF